One sample yielded the 18 T cell receptor beta chains listed below, sequenced in a study of long-term antiretroviral therapy in people with HIV. Survey level was the resolution at which the v3.0 immunoSEQ assay ran. Only in-frame clones appear in the TCRdb table, and some are missing; sequencing was by immunoSEQ multiplex PCR. The repertoire has around 33,000 clones, about 80% of them found once; the top ten carry 7.9%. The source was unsorted PBMCs, collected 0.4 years before starting antiretroviral therapy. The receptor set was obtained from a man aged 18 to 30 with HIV.

The J gene is TRBJ2-7, the V gene TRBV27; a weak D match, TRBD1 (6 bases). Trimming cost V 4 bases and J 1 base, with 8 bases left between them. Per germline, CDR1 MNHEY and CDR2 SMNVEV (reference sequence). The CDR3 is 13 residues long. The DNA of the CDR3 is TGTGCCAGCAGTTACAGGGCGTCCTACGAGCAGTACTTC. Its translation is CASSYRASYEQYF.

The chain links TRBV5-1 to TRBJ1-3; D gene uncertain. The CDR3 is 17 amino acids. Trimming pared 0 bases from V and 3 bases from J, leaving 16 bases between. The germline gives CDR1 SGHRS, CDR2 YFSETQ. The CDR3 region has the DNA TGCGCCAGCAGCTTGGGCGGCCAGCGGGGTGGTGGAAACACCATATATTTT. Protein: CASSLGGQRGGGNTIYF.

The chain has TRBV5-4 and TRBJ2-3; tentatively, D is TRBD2 (6 bases). The V gene's germline CDR1 is SGHNT and CDR2 YYREEE (reference sequence). The CDR3 is 16 residues long. Trimming left V 4 bases short and J 4 bases short, with 19 bases between. The CDR3, as DNA: TGTGCCAGCAGCACCGGGATTACTAGCAGCGCAGATACGCAGTATTTT. Residues: CASSTGITSSADTQYF.

V gene TRBV9 combines with J gene TRBJ1-2; D is unclear. V was clipped by 0 bases and J by 7 bases, with 10 bases between them. The germline gives CDR1 SGDLS, CDR2 YYNGEE. The CDR3 is 13 amino acids. CDR3 in amino acids: CASSVVEGSGYTF. CDR3 bases: TGTGCCAGCAGCGTAGTCGAGGGCTCTGGCTACACCTTC.

The chain is built from TRBV30 and TRBJ1-2, with TRBD1 matching over 8 bases. With V trimmed by 0 bases and J by 5 bases, 8 bases remained unmatched. Germline V lookup: CDR1 GTSNPN, CDR2 SVGIG (reference sequence). The length of the CDR3 is 15 residues. Here the CDR3 reads CAWSVSGTGNYGYTF. The CDR3 region has the DNA TGTGCCTGGAGTGTGTCCGGGACAGGAAATTATGGCTACACCTTC.

The V call is TRBV4-2, the J call TRBJ2-7; 11 nucleotides agree with TRBD2. CDR1 is LGHNA, CDR2 YNFKEQ, per germline. The CDR3 spans 18 residues. V lost 0 bases and J lost 5; bases outside the gene matches: 12. CDR3 loop: CASSQDPPSGTSGHEQYF. CDR3 bases: TGTGCCAGCAGCCAAGATCCTCCTTCCGGGACTAGCGGTCACGAGCAGTACTTC.

This chain uses TRBV5-1 with TRBJ2-3; 10 nucleotides line up with TRBD2. The germline V gene encodes CDR1 SGHRS and CDR2 YFSETQ. V lost 1 base, J lost 1 base, and 6 bases stayed unmatched. The CDR3 runs to 17 residues. The CDR3 is CASSLKRGTSGTDTQYF. As DNA, the CDR3 is TGCGCCAGCAGCTTGAAAAGAGGGACTAGCGGCACAGATACGCAGTATTTT. The entire variable domain, with the rest obtained from reference TRBV5-1 and TRBJ2-3, is as follows: KAGVTQTPRYLIKTRGQQVTLSCSPISGHRSVSWYQQTPGQGLQFLFEYFSETQRNKGNFPGRFSGRQFSNSRSEMNVSTLELGDSALYLCASSLKRGTSGTDTQYFGPGTRLTVL.

The chain joins TRBV6-1 to TRBJ1-1, with 10 bases aligning to TRBD1. The V segment lost 2 bases and the J segment 2 bases; nucleotides outside the gene matches: 14. CDR3 length: 19 residues. CDR1 and CDR2 (germline): MNHNS, SASEGT. This CDR3 is CASSEYYGDRGTFNTEAFF. The CDR3 nucleotides read TGTGCCAGCAGTGAATATTACGGGGACAGGGGAACTTTTAACACTGAAGCTTTCTTT.

The V call is TRBV7-9, the J call TRBJ2-1; D is undetermined. Trimming stripped 3 bases from V and 3 bases from J, with 12 bases between. Germline V CDR1 and CDR2: SEHNR, FQNEAQ (reference sequence). This CDR3 contains 15 residues. The DNA of the CDR3 is TGTGCCAGCAGCTTGGAGTGGACGGACTACAATGAGCAGTTCTTC. Amino acid sequence: CASSLEWTDYNEQFF.

The genes are TRBV7-9 and TRBJ2-2; D not certain. Trimming shortened V by 5 bases and J by 4 bases, and 14 bases separated the two germline ends. The CDR3 has 15 amino acids. Germline assignment: CDR1 SEHNR and CDR2 FQNEAQ (reference sequence). In DNA, the CDR3 is TGTGCCAGCAGCCCCCCTCAGTGGGCCACCGGGGAGCTGTTTTTT. Its translation is CASSPPQWATGELFF. The full variable domain, in which reference TRBV7-9 and TRBJ2-2 provide the parts outside the CDR3, is DTGVSQNPRHKITKRGQNVTFRCDPISEHNRLYWYRQTLGQGPEFLTYFQNEAQLEKSRLLSDRFSAERPKGSFSTLEIQRTEQGDSAMYLCASSPPQWATGELFFGEGSRLTVL.

Comment on this clone: The sample contains more than one DNA sequence encoding this CDR3. The chain joins TRBV27 to TRBJ2-7; TRBD2 matches 7 bases. Germline CDR1 is MNHEY and CDR2 is SMNVEV (reference sequence). The CDR3 has 12 amino acids. Unmatched junction bases numbered 0, after V lost 5 bases and J lost 2 bases. CDR3: CASSSGTYEQYF. CDR3 in DNA: TGTGCCAGCAGTAGCGGGACCTACGAGCAGTACTTC.

This clone was seen just once. The chain recombines TRBV21-1 with TRBJ2-7; the table's D call TRBD2 went unverified against the DNA. TRBV21-1 has pseudogene status. The CDR3 has 17 amino acids. The CDR3 DNA is TGTGCCAGCAGCGCAAGAACTCAGCGGGAGACCCATTACGAGCAGTACTTC. Translating it yields CASSARTQRETHYEQYF.

This sequence joins TRBV28 and TRBJ1-5; no firm D call. The CDR3 totals 13 residues. CDR1 MDHEN and CDR2 SYDVKM come from the germline V gene. V dropped 2 bases and J dropped 4 bases, with 6 bases sitting between them. CDR3: CASSLSFNQPQHF. The CDR3 DNA follows: TGTGCCAGCAGTTTAAGTTTTAATCAGCCCCAGCATTTT.

Relative to its sample, this clone is medium-sized. Within the sample, other DNA sequences also encode this same CDR3. The rearrangement links TRBV2 to TRBJ2-3; 7 bases align to TRBD2. Losses at the gene ends were 6 bases for V and 0 bases for J; bases not matched to a gene: 6. Germline V CDR1 and CDR2: SNHLY, FYNNEI. This CDR3 has 15 residues. CDR3 loop: CASSETSRSTDTQYF. CDR3 DNA sequence: TGTGCCAGCAGCGAGACTAGCCGGAGCACAGATACGCAGTATTTT.

This clone was observed a few times. V and J are TRBV7-2 and TRBJ1-5; 8 bases line up with TRBD1. The length of the CDR3 is 14 residues. CDR1 SGHTA and CDR2 FQGNSA come from the germline V gene. V lost 5 bases and J lost 4; bases outside the gene matches: 4. The CDR3 here is CASSEDRGNQPQHF. CDR3 coding DNA: TGTGCCAGCAGCGAAGACAGGGGAAATCAGCCCCAGCATTTT.

The chain employs TRBV7-3 and TRBJ1-1, with a possible D match to TRBD1 (5 bases). This CDR3 contains 15 residues. Germline loops: CDR1 SGHTA, CDR2 FQGTGA. V dropped 1 base and J dropped 4 bases, with 13 bases sitting between them. The DNA for the CDR3 is TGTGCCAGCAGCTTAATTGGAGGGGAGGCCACTGAAGCTTTCTTT. Its translation is CASSLIGGEATEAFF.

This chain links TRBV9 with TRBJ2-1, with no clear D. V was trimmed by 3 bases and J by 9 bases, leaving 19 bases between them. Germline CDR1 and CDR2: SGDLS and YYNGEE. This CDR3 comprises 15 residues. The CDR3: CASSAWPTLRGEQFF. As DNA, the CDR3 is TGTGCCAGCAGCGCCTGGCCCACCCTCCGAGGTGAGCAGTTCTTC. The full variable domain, with the rest looked up from reference TRBV9 and TRBJ2-1, is DSGVTQTPKHLITATGQRVTLRCSPRSGDLSVYWYQQSLDQGLQFLIQYYNGEERAKGNILERFSAQQFPDLHSELNLSSLELGDSALYFCASSAWPTLRGEQFFGPGTRLTVL.

V and J are TRBV28 and TRBJ2-6; D possibly corresponds to TRBD2 (6 bases). Trimming shortened V by 6 bases and J by 0 bases, and 21 bases separated the two germline ends. CDR3 length: 19 residues. CDR1 MDHEN and CDR2 SYDVKM come from the germline V gene. The CDR3 loop reads CASSRGRLPLPSGANVLTF. The CDR3 DNA reads as TGTGCCAGCAGCCGAGGGAGGCTCCCACTCCCCTCTGGGGCCAACGTCCTGACTTTC.